This TCR beta chain emerged from a study of shared clonotypes between healthy human individuals. Clones were sequenced by immunoSEQ multiplex PCR, and TCRdb holds only the in-frame ones, with some missing. The sample includes around 990,000 clones, about 80% seen only once; the top ten take roughly 0.82%. The receptor comes from a man aged 18 to 29 in good health. Some clones in this sample may be carry-over from other donors' samples. Sequencing was performed on memory CD4+ T cells from PBMCs. Indicated subset: CD45RA-negative fraction.

CDR3 sequence reads: CASSQEGFFSGNTIYF. DNA for the CDR3: TGCGCCAGCAGCCAAGAGGGTTTTTTCTCTGGAAACACCATATATTTT. The chain combines TRBV4-1 with TRBJ1-3; D gene ambiguous. V lost 0 bases, J lost 0 bases, and 9 bases lay in between. The CDR3 has 16 residues. Germline V gene lookup returns CDR1 MGHRA and CDR2 YSYEKL.